These 29 T cell receptor beta chains share one sample of origin, sequenced in a study of vaccination and CD4 T cells after COVID-19. Oncomine TCR Beta short-read sequencing was applied to DNA from cultured CD4+ T cells. TCRdb independently ran MiXCR on the PCR reads; one entry per CDR3 protein. The top ten clones hold roughly 18% of a sample with fewer than 20,000 distinct CDR3 sequences, around 48% of them seen once. These receptors' antigens are unknown. The treatment: approximately 9-day PBMC culture with coronavirus spike peptide pools or control peptides (ViraFEST assay). This sample comprised CD4+ T cells from blood, cultured in vitro, obtained before SARS-CoV-2 vaccination. The receptors come from a human donor who had recovered from COVID-19.

V usage is TRBV27 and J usage is TRBJ2-1, with D perhaps matching TRBD1 (6 bases). Per the germline V gene, CDR1 is MNHEY and CDR2 is SMNVEV (reference sequence). This CDR3 is built from 18 residues. Trimming removed 2 bases from V and 1 base from J, with 18 bases in between. CDR3 in DNA: TGTGCCAGCAGTTTAGAAAGCAGCGGCAGGGGTTCCTACAATGAGCAGTTCTTC. This translates into CASSLESSGRGSYNEQFF.

This chain uses TRBV27 with TRBJ2-3; no clear D. Germline V gene sequence: CDR1 MNHEY, CDR2 SMNVEV (reference sequence). The CDR3 loop spans 13 amino acids. V lost 3 bases and J lost 5, with 9 bases in between. The CDR3 coding sequence is TGTGCCAGCAGTTTTGAGAGAGGAGATACGCAGTATTTT. Encoded protein: CASSFERGDTQYF.

In DNA form, the CDR3 reads TGCAGTGCTACCAAGCCATCTAACACTGAAGCTTTCTTT. Protein product: CSATKPSNTEAFF. The J gene is TRBJ1-1, the V gene TRBV20-1; no clear D. The CDR3 contains 13 residues. V was cut by 4 bases and J by 2 bases, with 11 bases left in between. Germline V gene data show CDR1 as DFQATT and CDR2 as SNEGSKA (reference sequence).

V and J are TRBV20-1 and TRBJ2-3, with a possible D match to TRBD1 (5 bases). The CDR3 has 15 amino acids. CDR1 DFQATT and CDR2 SNEGSKA come from the germline V gene (reference sequence). Deletions cut 0 bases from V and 0 bases from J, with 10 bases between. For the CDR3, the DNA is TGCAGTGCTAGAGATCCCAGGGCTAGCACAGATACGCAGTATTTT. Its protein is CSARDPRASTDTQYF.

CDR3 loop: CASSLASGDTQYF. The CDR3 DNA follows: TGTGCCAGCAGCTTGGCTAGCGGAGATACGCAGTATTTT. This chain links TRBV7-7 with TRBJ2-3; 7 bases match TRBD2. The CDR3 totals 13 residues. CDR1 and CDR2 (germline): SSHAT, FNYEAQ (reference sequence). V lost 3 bases, J lost 5 bases, and 2 bases stayed unmatched. The whole variable domain, remainder taken from reference TRBV7-7 and TRBJ2-3, is GAGVSQSPRYKVTKRGQDVTLRCDPISSHATLYWYQQALGQGPEFLTYFNYEAQPDKSGLPSDRFSAERPEGSISTLTIQRTEQRDSAMYRCASSLASGDTQYFGPGTRLTVL.

This clonotype appeared a few times. The CDR3 spells CASSLRIAGVLGETQYF. As DNA, the CDR3 is TGTGCCAGCAGCCTTAGAATAGCGGGGGTTTTAGGGGAGACCCAGTACTTC. The chain joins TRBV7-2 to TRBJ2-5; 9 nucleotides align to TRBD2. Germline CDR1 reads SGHTA; CDR2 reads FQGNSA. V gave up 5 bases and J gave up 5 bases; unmatched junction bases: 15. CDR3 length equals 17 residues.

The chain links TRBV7-2 to TRBJ2-1, with 8 bases aligning to TRBD1. The germline gives CDR1 SGHTA, CDR2 FQGNSA. CDR3 length: 15 amino acids. Trimming removed 5 bases from V and 1 base from J; junction bases left unmatched: 4. The CDR3 protein is CASSRTGQSYNEQFF. The CDR3 bases are TGTGCCAGCAGCCGGACAGGGCAATCCTACAATGAGCAGTTCTTC.

The chain links TRBV27 to TRBJ1-1; D possibly corresponds to TRBD1 (5 bases). V shed 6 bases and J shed 4 bases, with 18 bases lying between them. The CDR3 runs to 15 residues. In germline, CDR1 is MNHEY, CDR2 SMNVEV (reference sequence). The CDR3 DNA reads as TGTGCCAGCAGCCGGTTGCTTCGGGGGAGCACTGAAGCTTTCTTT. This gives the protein CASSRLLRGSTEAFF.

This chain joins TRBV6-2 or TRBV6-3 and TRBJ1-1, with D maybe TRBD1 (6 bases). The V gene's germline CDR1 is MNHEY and CDR2 SVGEGT. This CDR3 has 13 amino acids. Between the trimmed V and J ends, which lost 6 bases and 1 base, there was a span of 9 bases. CDR3 amino acids: CASSLQGNTEAFF. The CDR3 nucleotides read TGTGCCAGCAGCCTACAGGGGAACACTGAAGCTTTCTTT.

Relative to its sample, this clonotype is medium-sized. V is TRBV5-6 and J is TRBJ2-1, with D possibly matching TRBD1 (5 bases). V lost 1 base and J lost 7, with 21 bases in between. This CDR3 contains 17 residues. CDR1 SGHDT and CDR2 YYEEEE come from the germline V gene. The CDR3 loop reads CASSLYFSGLLGNEQFF. The CDR3 DNA is TGTGCCAGCAGCTTGTACTTCTCAGGGCTTTTAGGGAATGAGCAGTTCTTC.

Only a few counts were recorded for this clonotype. The rearrangement uses TRBV11-2 and TRBJ1-2; 10 bases are shared with TRBD1. CDR3 length: 15 residues. From germline, CDR1 is SGHAT and CDR2 FQNNGV. V was pared by 5 bases and J by 4 bases, with 7 bases of the junction left unmatched. The CDR3 spells CASSQTGGDGYGYTF. The CDR3 DNA reads as TGTGCCAGCAGCCAGACAGGGGGCGATGGCTATGGCTACACCTTC.

CDR3 sequence reads: CASSPILAGPYEQYF. For the CDR3, the DNA is TGTGCCAGCAGCCCGATACTAGCGGGGCCCTACGAGCAGTACTTC. This chain connects TRBV4-2 to TRBJ2-7; TRBD2 matches at 10 bases. J lost 2 bases, V lost 4 bases, and 5 bases had no gene match. Germline CDR1 is LGHNA and CDR2 is YNFKEQ. The CDR3 has 15 residues.

The rearrangement uses TRBV5-4 and TRBJ1-1; TRBD1 is a possible D gene (5 bases). CDR1 is SGHNT, CDR2 YYREEE, per germline (reference sequence). This CDR3 region has 14 residues. V was pared by 3 bases and J by 4 bases, with 13 bases between. The CDR3 sequence is CASSSEGRGTEAFF. The CDR3 region has the DNA TGTGCCAGCAGCTCAGAGGGACGGGGCACTGAAGCTTTCTTT.

V and J are TRBV7-9 and TRBJ1-6; TRBD1 matches 8 bases. V was clipped by 7 bases and J by 5 bases; unmatched bases: 7. Germline V CDR1 and CDR2: SEHNR, FQNEAQ (reference sequence). The CDR3 has 15 amino acids. The DNA of the CDR3 is TGTGCCAGCAAGGCCGGGACAGGAGATAATTCACCCCTCCACTTT. Translating gives CASKAGTGDNSPLHF.

The gene calls are TRBV24-1 and TRBJ1-5; D perhaps matches TRBD1 (6 bases). Germline loops: CDR1 KGHDR, CDR2 SFDVKD. The length of the CDR3 is 13 residues. Trimming pared 12 bases from V and 3 bases from J, leaving 14 bases between. The CDR3 region is CAATRGFNQPQHF. The CDR3 DNA reads as TGTGCCGCCACCAGGGGCTTCAATCAGCCCCAGCATTTT.

V usage is TRBV6-4 and J usage is TRBJ2-2, with 11 bases lining up with TRBD1. V lost 6 bases, J lost 4 bases, and 1 base stayed unmatched. Per the germline V gene, CDR1 is MRHNA and CDR2 is SNTAGT. This CDR3 is built from 14 residues. Written as DNA, the CDR3 is TGTGCCAGCAGAGGGACAGGGGGCACCGGGGAGCTGTTTTTT. Its translation: CASRGTGGTGELFF.

The V and J genes are TRBV20-1 and TRBJ1-1, with D perhaps matching TRBD1 (6 bases). This CDR3 spans 12 amino acids. Germline lookup yields CDR1 DFQATT and CDR2 SNEGSKA (reference sequence). V lost 6 bases, J lost 10 bases, and 18 bases lay in between. CDR3 coding DNA: TGCAGTGCCGTGGGGGGCTTGGATGCAGCTTTCTTT. Its protein product is CSAVGGLDAAFF.

CDR3 coding DNA: TGTGCCAGCAGCTTAGCGCATAGGGGGATCGACGAGCAGTACTTC. Protein product: CASSLAHRGIDEQYF. V gene TRBV7-9 combines with J gene TRBJ2-7, with D possibly matching TRBD1 (6 bases). The CDR3 has 15 amino acids. Germline CDR1 is SEHNR and CDR2 is FQNEAQ (reference sequence). Trimming stripped 0 bases from V and 5 bases from J, with 14 bases between.

This chain uses TRBV11-3 with TRBJ2-3; TRBD2 agrees at 7 bases. CDR3 length: 17 residues. Unmatched junction bases numbered 7, after V lost 0 bases and J lost 1 base. CDR1 SGHNT and CDR2 YENEEA come from the germline V gene. CDR3: CASSLDLTGGGTDTQYF. CDR3 bases: TGTGCCAGCAGCTTAGATCTCACTGGGGGGGGCACAGATACGCAGTATTTT. The complete variable domain, with remaining parts taken from reference TRBV11-3 and TRBJ2-3, reads EAGVVQSPRYKIIEKKQPVAFWCNPISGHNTLYWYLQNLGQGPELLIRYENEEAVDDSQLPKDRFSAERLKGVDSTLKIQPAELGDSAVYLCASSLDLTGGGTDTQYFGPGTRLTVL.

This clonotype was picked up a small number of times. The chain employs TRBV6-2 or TRBV6-3 and TRBJ2-2, with D perhaps TRBD1 (6 bases). Germline CDR1 MNHEY, CDR2 SVGEGT. The CDR3 extends over 15 amino acids. The V end lost 6 bases, the J end lost 7 bases, and 18 bases lay between the germline ends. The CDR3 sequence is CASSPGVVPGGELFF. CDR3 bases: TGTGCCAGCAGCCCAGGGGTTGTCCCCGGCGGGGAGCTGTTTTTT.

The rearrangement uses TRBV2 and TRBJ1-2, with a weak D call TRBD1 (5 bases). The germline CDR1 and CDR2 sequences are SNHLY and FYNNEI. Trimming took 4 bases from V and 4 from J, leaving 13 bases between them. This CDR3 region has 14 residues. The CDR3: CASSGRRGSYGYTF. The CDR3 DNA follows: TGTGCCAGCAGTGGAAGGCGGGGGAGCTATGGCTACACCTTC.

The table lists this clonotype with a count of one. The rearrangement uses TRBV6-1 and TRBJ2-1, with TRBD2 matching over 9 bases. CDR3 length: 11 residues. Germline V gene lookup returns CDR1 MNHNS and CDR2 SASEGT. Unmatched junction bases numbered 6, after V lost 6 bases and J lost 15 bases. DNA of the CDR3: TGTGCCAGCAGCAGCGGGAGGACCTGGTTCTTC. It is translated as CASSSGRTWFF.

The rearrangement links TRBV5-1 to TRBJ2-1, with D possibly being TRBD2 (6 bases). V lost 4 bases and J 9 bases, leaving 20 bases between the germline ends. The germline V gene encodes CDR1 SGHRS and CDR2 YFSETQ. The CDR3 consists of 15 residues. Here the CDR3 reads CASSLGDSRNSEQFF. CDR3 nucleotide sequence: TGCGCCAGCAGCCTCGGGGACTCCAGAAACAGTGAGCAGTTCTTC.

The J gene is TRBJ1-1, the V gene TRBV12-3 or TRBV12-4; the D is unclear. The CDR3 length is 14 residues. Trimming cost V 3 bases and J 4 bases, with 12 bases left between them. The CDR3 loop is CASSFNSGSTEAFF. DNA of the CDR3: TGTGCCAGCAGTTTTAACAGTGGGTCCACTGAAGCTTTCTTT.

The gene calls are TRBV7-3 and TRBJ2-5; the match to TRBD2 covers 8 bases. The J segment lost 5 bases and the V segment lost 4 bases, leaving 9 bases of the junction unmatched. Per germline, CDR1 SGHTA and CDR2 FQGTGA. CDR3 length equals 15 residues. The CDR3 loop is CASSSGTRGSETQYF. Written as DNA, the CDR3 is TGTGCCAGCAGCTCGGGGACTAGAGGGAGTGAGACCCAGTACTTC.

The rearrangement links TRBV2 to TRBJ1-5; D remains unclear. V lost 6 bases and J lost 3, with 9 bases in between. CDR3 size: 13 residues. Germline CDR1 is SNHLY and CDR2 is FYNNEI. The CDR3 region is CASSGENNQPQHF. Written as DNA, the CDR3 is TGTGCCAGCAGCGGCGAGAACAATCAGCCCCAGCATTTT.

The gene calls are TRBV7-2 and TRBJ2-5, with 12 bases lining up with TRBD2. The CDR3 is 18 residues long. After removal of 5 bases from V and 4 bases from J, the junction contained 14 bases not matched to a gene. CDR1 is SGHTA, CDR2 FQGNSA, per germline. DNA for the CDR3: TGTGCCAGCAGCAAGAACCTCGGGGCTAGCGGGAGGGCAGAGACCCAGTACTTC. Its protein product is CASSKNLGASGRAETQYF.

This clonotype showed up just a few times. V and J are TRBV23-1 and TRBJ1-5, with a tentative D call TRBD1 (5 bases). TRBV23-1 is assigned to the ORF class and has an uncertain function. Trimming removed 4 bases at V and 7 bases at J, with 20 bases between. This CDR3 is 16 amino acids long. CDR3 sequence: CASSRGRDLGRQPQHF. For the CDR3, the DNA is TGCGCCAGCAGTCGGGGTCGGGACTTAGGGCGGCAGCCCCAGCATTTT.

The rearrangement links TRBV7-9 to TRBJ2-1; 8 bases align to TRBD2. The CDR3 is 22 amino acids. V trimming: 1 base; J trimming: 0 bases; junction bases outside the gene matches: 20. CDR1 is SEHNR and CDR2 is FQNEAQ in the germline V gene (reference sequence). This CDR3 is CASSLGHKGFSAGVVSYNEQFF. CDR3 sequence (DNA): TGTGCCAGCAGCTTAGGTCATAAGGGTTTCTCAGCGGGAGTAGTCTCCTACAATGAGCAGTTCTTC.